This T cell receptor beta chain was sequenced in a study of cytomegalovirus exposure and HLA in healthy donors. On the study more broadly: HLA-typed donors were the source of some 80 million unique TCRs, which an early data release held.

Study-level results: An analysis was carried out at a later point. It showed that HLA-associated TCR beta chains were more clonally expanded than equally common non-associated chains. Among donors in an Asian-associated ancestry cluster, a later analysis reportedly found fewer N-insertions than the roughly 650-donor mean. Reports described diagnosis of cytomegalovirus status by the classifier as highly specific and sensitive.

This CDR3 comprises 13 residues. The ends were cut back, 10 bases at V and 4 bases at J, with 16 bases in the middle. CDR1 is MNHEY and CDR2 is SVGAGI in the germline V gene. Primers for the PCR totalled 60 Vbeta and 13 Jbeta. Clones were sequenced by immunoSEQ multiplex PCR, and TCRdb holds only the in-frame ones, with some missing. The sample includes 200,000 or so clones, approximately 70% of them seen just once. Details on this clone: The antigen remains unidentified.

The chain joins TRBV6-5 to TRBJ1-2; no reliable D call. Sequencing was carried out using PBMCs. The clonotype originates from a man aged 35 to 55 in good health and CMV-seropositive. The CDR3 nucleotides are TGTGCCACGGCCGCGGGGTCCTCCTATGGCTACACCTTC. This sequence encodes CATAAGSSYGYTF.